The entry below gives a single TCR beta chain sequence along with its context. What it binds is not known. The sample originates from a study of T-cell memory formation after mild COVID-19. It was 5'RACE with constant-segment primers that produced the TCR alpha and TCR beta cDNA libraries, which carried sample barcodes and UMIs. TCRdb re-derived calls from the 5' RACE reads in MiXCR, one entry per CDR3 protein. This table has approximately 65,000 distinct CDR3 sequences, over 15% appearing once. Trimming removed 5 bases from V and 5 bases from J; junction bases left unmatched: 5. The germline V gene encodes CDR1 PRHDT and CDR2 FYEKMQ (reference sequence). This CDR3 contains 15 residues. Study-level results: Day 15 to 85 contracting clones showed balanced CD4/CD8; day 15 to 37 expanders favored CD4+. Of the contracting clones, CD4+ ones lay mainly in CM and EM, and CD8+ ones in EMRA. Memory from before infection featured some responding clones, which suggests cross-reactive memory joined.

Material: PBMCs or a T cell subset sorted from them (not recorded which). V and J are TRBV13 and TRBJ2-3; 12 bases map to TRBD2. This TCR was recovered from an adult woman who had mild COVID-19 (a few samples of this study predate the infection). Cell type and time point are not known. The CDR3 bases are TGTGCCAGCAGCCCACGGGGACTAGCGGGAGATACGCAGTATTTT. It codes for CASSPRGLAGDTQYF.